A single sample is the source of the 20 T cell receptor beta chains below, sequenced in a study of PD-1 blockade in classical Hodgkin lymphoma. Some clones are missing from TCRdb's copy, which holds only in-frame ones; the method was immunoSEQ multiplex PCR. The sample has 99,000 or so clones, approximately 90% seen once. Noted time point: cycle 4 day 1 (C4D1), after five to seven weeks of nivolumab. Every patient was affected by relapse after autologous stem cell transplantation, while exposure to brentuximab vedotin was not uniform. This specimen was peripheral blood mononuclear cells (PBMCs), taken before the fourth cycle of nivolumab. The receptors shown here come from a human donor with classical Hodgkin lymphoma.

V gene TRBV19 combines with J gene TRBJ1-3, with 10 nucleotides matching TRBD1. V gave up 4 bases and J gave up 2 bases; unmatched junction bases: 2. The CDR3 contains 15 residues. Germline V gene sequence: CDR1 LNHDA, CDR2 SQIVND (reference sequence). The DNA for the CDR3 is TGTGCCAGTAGTACGACAGGGGGCCCTGGAAACACCATATATTTT. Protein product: CASSTTGGPGNTIYF.

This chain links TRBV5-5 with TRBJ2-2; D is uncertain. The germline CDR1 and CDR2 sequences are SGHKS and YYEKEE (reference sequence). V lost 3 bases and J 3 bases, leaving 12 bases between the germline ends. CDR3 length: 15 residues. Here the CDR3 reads CASSSSDGYTGELFF. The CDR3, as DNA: TGTGCCAGCAGCTCCTCGGACGGTTACACCGGGGAGCTGTTTTTT.

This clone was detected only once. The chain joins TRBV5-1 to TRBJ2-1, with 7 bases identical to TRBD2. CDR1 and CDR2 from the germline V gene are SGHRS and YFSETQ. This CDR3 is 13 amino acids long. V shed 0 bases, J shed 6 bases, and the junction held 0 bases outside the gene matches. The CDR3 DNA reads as TGCGCCAGCAGCTTGGGGACTAGCAATGAGCAGTTCTTC. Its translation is CASSLGTSNEQFF. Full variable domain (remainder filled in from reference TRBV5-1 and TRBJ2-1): KAGVTQTPRYLIKTRGQQVTLSCSPISGHRSVSWYQQTPGQGLQFLFEYFSETQRNKGNFPGRFSGRQFSNSRSEMNVSTLELGDSALYLCASSLGTSNEQFFGPGTRLTVL.

The CDR3 coding sequence is TGTGCCAGCAGTTTATGGATGATGGCAGGGGGCGATTACACTGAAGCTTTCTTT. Its translation: CASSLWMMAGGDYTEAFF. The chain joins TRBV28 to TRBJ1-1; the match to TRBD1 covers 8 bases. Germline V CDR1 and CDR2: MDHEN, SYDVKM. The CDR3 totals 18 residues. Trimming cost V 0 bases and J 3 bases; bases outside gene matches: 12.

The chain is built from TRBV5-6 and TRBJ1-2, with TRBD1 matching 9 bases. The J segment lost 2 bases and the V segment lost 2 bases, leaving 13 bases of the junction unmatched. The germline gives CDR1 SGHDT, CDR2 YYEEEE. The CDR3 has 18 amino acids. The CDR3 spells CASSFKTSGTGLNYGYTF. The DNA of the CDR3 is TGTGCCAGCAGCTTTAAGACCTCCGGGACAGGGCTCAACTATGGCTACACCTTC.

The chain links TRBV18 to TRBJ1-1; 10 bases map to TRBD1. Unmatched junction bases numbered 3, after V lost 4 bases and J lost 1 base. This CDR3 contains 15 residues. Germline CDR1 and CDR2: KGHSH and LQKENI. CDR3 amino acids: CASSLGQGENTEAFF. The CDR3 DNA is TGTGCCAGCTCACTTGGACAGGGGGAGAACACTGAAGCTTTCTTT.

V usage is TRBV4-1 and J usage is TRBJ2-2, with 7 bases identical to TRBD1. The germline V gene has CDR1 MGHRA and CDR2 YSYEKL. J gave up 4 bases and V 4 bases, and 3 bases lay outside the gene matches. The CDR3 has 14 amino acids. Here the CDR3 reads CASSPGTVTGELFF. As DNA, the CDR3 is TGCGCCAGCAGCCCCGGGACAGTCACCGGGGAGCTGTTTTTT.

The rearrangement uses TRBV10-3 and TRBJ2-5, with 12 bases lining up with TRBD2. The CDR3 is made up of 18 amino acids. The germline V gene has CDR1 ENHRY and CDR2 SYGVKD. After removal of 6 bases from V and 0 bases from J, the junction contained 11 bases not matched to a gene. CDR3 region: CAISMPRTSGTYQETQYF. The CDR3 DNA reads TGTGCCATCAGCATGCCCCGGACTAGCGGGACCTACCAAGAGACCCAGTACTTC.

The CDR3 coding sequence is TGTGCCAGCAGTGACCTCCCGGGACAGGGGATCCGAGCTAATGAAAAACTGTTTTTT. Protein product: CASSDLPGQGIRANEKLFF. The V and J genes are TRBV6-1 and TRBJ1-4; TRBD1 aligns across 10 bases. Trimming cost V 3 bases and J 3 bases; bases outside gene matches: 13. This CDR3 has 19 amino acids. Germline values: CDR1 MNHNS, CDR2 SASEGT.

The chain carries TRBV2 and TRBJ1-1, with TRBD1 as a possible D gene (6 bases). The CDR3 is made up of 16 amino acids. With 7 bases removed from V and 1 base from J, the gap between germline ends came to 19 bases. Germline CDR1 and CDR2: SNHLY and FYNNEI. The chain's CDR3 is CASNGLGARQNTEAFF. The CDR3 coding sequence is TGTGCCAGCAACGGGTTGGGGGCTAGACAGAACACTGAAGCTTTCTTT.

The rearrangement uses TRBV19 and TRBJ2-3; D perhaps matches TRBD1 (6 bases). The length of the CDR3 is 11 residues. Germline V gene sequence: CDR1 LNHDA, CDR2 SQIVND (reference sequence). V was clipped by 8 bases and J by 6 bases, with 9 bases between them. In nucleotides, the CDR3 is TGTGCCAGTCGTAGGGGGGATACGCAGTATTTT. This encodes CASRRGDTQYF.

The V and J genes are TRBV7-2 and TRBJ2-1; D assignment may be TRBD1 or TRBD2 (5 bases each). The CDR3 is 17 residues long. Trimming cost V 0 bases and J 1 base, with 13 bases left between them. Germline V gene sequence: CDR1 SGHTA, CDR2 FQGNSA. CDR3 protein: CASSLALGTLSYNEQFF. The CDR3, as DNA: TGTGCCAGCAGCTTAGCGCTCGGGACCTTATCCTACAATGAGCAGTTCTTC.

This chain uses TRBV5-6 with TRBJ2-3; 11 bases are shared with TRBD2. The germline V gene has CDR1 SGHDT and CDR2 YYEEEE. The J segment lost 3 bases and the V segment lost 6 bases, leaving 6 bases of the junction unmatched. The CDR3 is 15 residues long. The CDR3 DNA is TGTGCCAGCACCCGACGGACTAGCGGGACAGATACGCAGTATTTT. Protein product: CASTRRTSGTDTQYF.

The CDR3 loop reads CASESGLRSYEQYF. CDR3 nucleotide sequence: TGTGCCAGCGAATCGGGACTCAGGAGCTACGAGCAGTACTTC. The chain uses TRBV28 and TRBJ2-7, with D perhaps matching TRBD2 (6 bases). Germline CDR1 and CDR2: MDHEN and SYDVKM. V dropped 8 bases and J dropped 3 bases, with 17 bases sitting between them. The CDR3 contains 14 residues.

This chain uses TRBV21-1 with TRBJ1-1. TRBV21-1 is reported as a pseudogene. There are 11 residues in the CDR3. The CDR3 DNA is TGTGCCGCCTTAGGGAAAACTGAAGCTTTCTTT. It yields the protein CAALGKTEAFF.

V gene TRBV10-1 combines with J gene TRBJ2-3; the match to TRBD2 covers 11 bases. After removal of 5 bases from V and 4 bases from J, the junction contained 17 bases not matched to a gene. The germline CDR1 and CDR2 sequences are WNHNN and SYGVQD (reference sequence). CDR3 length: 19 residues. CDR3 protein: CASSRLGLAGAQRPDTQYF. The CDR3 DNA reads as TGCGCCAGCAGTAGACTCGGACTAGCGGGCGCACAGAGGCCAGATACGCAGTATTTT.

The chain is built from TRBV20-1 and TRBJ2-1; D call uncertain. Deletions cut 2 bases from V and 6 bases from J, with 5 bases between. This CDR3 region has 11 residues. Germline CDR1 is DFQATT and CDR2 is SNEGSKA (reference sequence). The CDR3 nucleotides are TGCAGTGCTAGATCCGGCAATGAGCAGTTCTTC. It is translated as CSARSGNEQFF.

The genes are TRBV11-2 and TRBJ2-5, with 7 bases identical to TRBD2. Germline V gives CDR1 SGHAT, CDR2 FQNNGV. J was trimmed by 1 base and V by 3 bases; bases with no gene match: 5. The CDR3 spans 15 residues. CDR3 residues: CASSFSSGIQETQYF. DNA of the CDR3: TGTGCCAGCAGCTTTTCTAGCGGAATCCAAGAGACCCAGTACTTC. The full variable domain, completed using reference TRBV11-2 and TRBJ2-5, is EAGVAQSPRYKIIEKRQSVAFWCNPISGHATLYWYQQILGQGPKLLIQFQNNGVVDDSQLPKDRFSAERLKGVDSTLKIQPAKLEDSAVYLCASSFSSGIQETQYFGPGTRLLVL.

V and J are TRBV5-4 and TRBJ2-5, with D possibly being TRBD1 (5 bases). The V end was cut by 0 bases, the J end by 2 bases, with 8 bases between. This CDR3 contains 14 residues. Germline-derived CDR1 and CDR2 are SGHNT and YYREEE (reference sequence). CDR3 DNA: TGTGCCAGCAGCTTGGGGGGCGGACAAGAGACCCAGTACTTC. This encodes CASSLGGGQETQYF.

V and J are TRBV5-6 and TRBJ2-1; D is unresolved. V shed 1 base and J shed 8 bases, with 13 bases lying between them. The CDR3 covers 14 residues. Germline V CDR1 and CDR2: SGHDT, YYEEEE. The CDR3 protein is CASSLLGKWDEQFF. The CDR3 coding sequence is TGTGCCAGCAGCTTGCTTGGGAAGTGGGATGAGCAGTTCTTC.